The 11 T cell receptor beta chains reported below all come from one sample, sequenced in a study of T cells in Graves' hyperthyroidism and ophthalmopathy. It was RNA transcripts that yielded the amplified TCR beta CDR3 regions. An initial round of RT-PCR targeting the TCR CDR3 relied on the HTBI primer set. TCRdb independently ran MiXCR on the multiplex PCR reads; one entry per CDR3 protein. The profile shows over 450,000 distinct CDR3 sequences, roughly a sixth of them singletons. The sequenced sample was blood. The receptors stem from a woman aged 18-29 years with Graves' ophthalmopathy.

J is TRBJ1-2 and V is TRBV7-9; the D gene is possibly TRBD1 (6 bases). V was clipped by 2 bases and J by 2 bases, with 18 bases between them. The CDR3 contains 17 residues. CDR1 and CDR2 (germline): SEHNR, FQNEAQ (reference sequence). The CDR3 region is CASSLFETGRRNYGYTF. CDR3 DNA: TGTGCCAGCAGCTTATTCGAGACAGGCAGGCGGAACTATGGCTACACCTTC.

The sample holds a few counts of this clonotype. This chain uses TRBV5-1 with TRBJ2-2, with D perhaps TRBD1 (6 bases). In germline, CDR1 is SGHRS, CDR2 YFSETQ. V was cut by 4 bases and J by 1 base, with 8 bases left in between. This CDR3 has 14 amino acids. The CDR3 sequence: CASSGGQNTGELFF. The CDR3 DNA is TGCGCCAGCAGCGGGGGACAGAACACCGGGGAGCTGTTTTTT.

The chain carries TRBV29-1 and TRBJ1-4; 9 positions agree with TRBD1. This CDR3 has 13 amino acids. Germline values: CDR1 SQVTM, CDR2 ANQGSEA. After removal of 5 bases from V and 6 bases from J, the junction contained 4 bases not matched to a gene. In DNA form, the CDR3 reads TGCAGCGTTACGACAGGGGGGGATGAAAAACTGTTTTTT. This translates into CSVTTGGDEKLFF.

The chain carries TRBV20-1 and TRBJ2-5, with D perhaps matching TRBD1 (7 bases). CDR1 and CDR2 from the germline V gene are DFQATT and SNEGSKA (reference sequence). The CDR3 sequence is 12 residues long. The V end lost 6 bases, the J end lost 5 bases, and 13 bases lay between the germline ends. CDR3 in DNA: TGCAGTGCGTACAGGGGAGGTGAGACCCAGTACTTC. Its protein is CSAYRGGETQYF.

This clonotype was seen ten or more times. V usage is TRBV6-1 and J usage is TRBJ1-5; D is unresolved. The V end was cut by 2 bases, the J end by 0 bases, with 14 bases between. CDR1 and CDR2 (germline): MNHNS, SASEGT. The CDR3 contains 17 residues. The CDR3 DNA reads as TGTGCCAGCAGTGAACGGGTAGGGCCTTATAGCAATCAGCCCCAGCATTTT. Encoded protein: CASSERVGPYSNQPQHF.

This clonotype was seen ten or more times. CDR3 in amino acids: CASSNTGDNEQFF. The CDR3 bases are TGTGCCAGCAGCAATACAGGGGACAATGAGCAGTTCTTC. This chain joins TRBV7-8 and TRBJ2-1; 7 bases align to TRBD1. There are 13 residues in the CDR3. Germline V gene lookup returns CDR1 SGHVS and CDR2 FQNEAQ. V shed 5 bases, J shed 5 bases, and the junction held 3 bases outside the gene matches.

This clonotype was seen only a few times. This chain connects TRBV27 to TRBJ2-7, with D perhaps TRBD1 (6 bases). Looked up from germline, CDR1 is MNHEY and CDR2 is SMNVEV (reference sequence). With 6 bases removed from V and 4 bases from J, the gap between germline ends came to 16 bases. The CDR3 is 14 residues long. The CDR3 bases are TGTGCCAGCAGCCCATCCGGGACACCGTACGAGCAGTACTTC. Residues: CASSPSGTPYEQYF.

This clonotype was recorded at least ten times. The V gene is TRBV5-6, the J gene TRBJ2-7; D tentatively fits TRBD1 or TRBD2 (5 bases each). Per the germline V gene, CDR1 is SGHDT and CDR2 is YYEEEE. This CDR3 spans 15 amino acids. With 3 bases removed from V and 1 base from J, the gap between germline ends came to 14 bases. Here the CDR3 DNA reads TGTGCCAGCAGCTCACACGGGGCCCGTTCCTACGAGCAGTACTTC. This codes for CASSSHGARSYEQYF. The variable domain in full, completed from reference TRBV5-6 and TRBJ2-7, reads DAGVTQSPTHLIKTRGQQVTLRCSPKSGHDTVSWYQQALGQGPQFIFQYYEEEERQRGNFPDRFSGHQFPNYSSELNVNALLLGDSALYLCASSSHGARSYEQYFGPGTRLTVT.

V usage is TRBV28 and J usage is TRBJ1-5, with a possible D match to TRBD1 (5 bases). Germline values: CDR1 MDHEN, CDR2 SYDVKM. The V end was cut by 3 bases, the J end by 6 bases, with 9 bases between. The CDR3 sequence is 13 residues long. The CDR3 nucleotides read TGTGCCAGCAGTTTTGTGGGGACTCAGCCCCAGCATTTT. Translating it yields CASSFVGTQPQHF.

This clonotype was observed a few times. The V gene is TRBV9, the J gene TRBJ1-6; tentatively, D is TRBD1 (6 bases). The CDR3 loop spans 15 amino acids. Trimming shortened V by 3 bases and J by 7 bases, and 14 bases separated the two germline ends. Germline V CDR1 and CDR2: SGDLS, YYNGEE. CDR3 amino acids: CASSALQGQNSPLHF. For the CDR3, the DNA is TGTGCCAGCAGCGCCTTACAGGGTCAGAATTCACCCCTCCACTTT.

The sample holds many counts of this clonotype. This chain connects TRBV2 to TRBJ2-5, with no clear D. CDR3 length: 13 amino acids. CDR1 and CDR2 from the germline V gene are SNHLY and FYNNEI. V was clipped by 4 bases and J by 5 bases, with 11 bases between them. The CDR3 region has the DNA TGTGCCAGCAGTGGGTACCCTGGGGAGACCCAGTACTTC. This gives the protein CASSGYPGETQYF.